What follows are 32 T cell receptor beta chains derived from one specimen sequenced in a study of CD8 T cells in Susac syndrome. Reverse transcription of roughly 0.45 to 1 ug RNA was performed with random hexamers. TCRdb re-analysed the immunoSEQ multiplex PCR reads in MiXCR, keeping a single row per CDR3 protein. Here the sample spans approximately 170,000 distinct CDR3 sequences, about 90% being singletons. The sequencing sample was made of CD4+ T cells from PBMCs. The origin of the receptors is a human donor in good health.

The chain employs TRBV23-1 and TRBJ2-6; 7 positions agree with TRBD1. TRBV23-1 counts as an open reading frame of uncertain function. The V segment lost 6 bases and the J segment 2 bases; nucleotides outside the gene matches: 4. The CDR3 is 15 amino acids. CDR3 sequence (DNA): TGCGCCAGCAGCCCAGGGGGAGCTGGGGCCAACGTCCTGACTTTC. Its protein product is CASSPGGAGANVLTF.

The V and J genes are TRBV7-9 and TRBJ1-2; D call uncertain. Germline lookup yields CDR1 SEHNR and CDR2 FQNEAQ (reference sequence). This CDR3 is 12 amino acids long. Deletions cut 5 bases from V and 8 bases from J, with 12 bases between. The CDR3 sequence: CASSRHEEGYTF. The CDR3 nucleotides are TGTGCCAGCAGCCGTCACGAGGAAGGCTACACCTTC.

This sequence joins TRBV5-1 and TRBJ1-1, with 8 bases aligning to TRBD1. The length of the CDR3 is 16 residues. The V and J ends lost 0 bases and 3 bases, in that order; junction bases with no gene match: 7. CDR1 and CDR2 from the germline V gene are SGHRS and YFSETQ. The CDR3 DNA is TGCGCCAGCAGCTTGGGACAGGGGAATTTATACACTGAAGCTTTCTTT. Its protein product is CASSLGQGNLYTEAFF.

The chain couples TRBV7-3 to TRBJ2-1, with a weak D call TRBD2 (6 bases). CDR1 and CDR2 (germline): SGHTA, FQGTGA. V lost 2 bases and J 4 bases, leaving 12 bases between the germline ends. The length of the CDR3 is 15 residues. CDR3 amino acids: CASSLGAGNYNEQFF. The CDR3 nucleotides are TGTGCCAGCAGCTTAGGGGCGGGAAATTACAATGAGCAGTTCTTC.

The chain is built from TRBV6-5 and TRBJ2-3; D is possibly TRBD1 (5 bases). The germline CDR1 and CDR2 sequences are MNHEY and SVGAGI. The CDR3 is 12 amino acids. Trimming removed 6 bases at V and 7 bases at J, with 11 bases between. CDR3 sequence reads: CASRTEANTQYF. DNA of the CDR3: TGTGCCAGCAGGACAGAGGCGAATACGCAGTATTTT.

The chain has TRBV4-1 and TRBJ1-5; D not resolved. The CDR3 totals 12 residues. Germline lookup yields CDR1 MGHRA and CDR2 YSYEKL. The V end lost 3 bases, the J end lost 7 bases, and 7 bases lay between the germline ends. The DNA of the CDR3 is TGCGCCAGCAGCCACCCCAGACAGCCCCAGCATTTT. It translates to CASSHPRQPQHF.

The gene calls are TRBV20-1 and TRBJ1-1; a weak D match, TRBD1 (5 bases). With 8 bases removed from V and 10 bases from J, the gap between germline ends came to 14 bases. The CDR3 contains 10 residues. The V gene's germline CDR1 is DFQATT and CDR2 SNEGSKA (reference sequence). DNA of the CDR3: TGCAGTTTACACAGGAAAAGAGCTTTCTTT. Encoded protein: CSLHRKRAFF.

V gene TRBV7-3 combines with J gene TRBJ2-7; 9 nucleotides align to TRBD2. Germline V CDR1 and CDR2: SGHTA, FQGTGA. V was pared by 1 base and J by 7 bases, with 14 bases of the junction left unmatched. The CDR3 length is 17 residues. The CDR3 DNA is TGTGCCAGCAGCTTAAGACCCCCGGGCAGCGGGAGGTTTGAGCAGTACTTC. Its translation is CASSLRPPGSGRFEQYF.

V and J are TRBV20-1 and TRBJ2-1; TRBD2 matches 10 bases. The junction had 8 bases not matched to a gene; V was cut back by 2 bases and J by 7 bases. Germline V CDR1 and CDR2: DFQATT, SNEGSKA (reference sequence). CDR3 size: 15 residues. The CDR3 reads CSARNPQREGNEQFF. CDR3 coding DNA: TGCAGTGCTAGAAACCCCCAGCGGGAGGGGAATGAGCAGTTCTTC.

The chain links TRBV7-9 to TRBJ2-7; a weak D match, TRBD2 (6 bases). This CDR3 is built from 14 residues. CDR1 and CDR2 (germline): SEHNR, FQNEAQ (reference sequence). V gave up 4 bases and J gave up 10 bases, with 20 bases separating them. The CDR3 loop is CASSSPGLRPFQYF. CDR3 nucleotide sequence: TGTGCCAGCAGCTCGCCGGGACTTCGGCCCTTTCAGTACTTC.

The gene calls are TRBV7-2 and TRBJ2-5; D could derive from TRBD1 or TRBD2 (5 bases each). Deletions cut 1 base from V and 7 bases from J, with 13 bases between. Looked up from germline, CDR1 is SGHTA and CDR2 is FQGNSA. This CDR3 comprises 14 residues. CDR3 nucleotide sequence: TGTGCCAGCAGCTTAGAGGGTGGGGGAGCGACCCAGTACTTC. Translating gives CASSLEGGGATQYF.

This sequence joins TRBV24-1 and TRBJ2-1; 13 positions match TRBD2. J was trimmed by 9 bases and V by 4 bases; bases with no gene match: 8. This CDR3 comprises 16 residues. Germline V lookup: CDR1 KGHDR, CDR2 SFDVKD. The CDR3, as DNA: TGTGCCACCAGTGAACCACTAGCGGGGGGGATATCTGAGCAGTTCTTC. It is translated as CATSEPLAGGISEQFF.

This chain joins TRBV29-1 and TRBJ1-1; tentative D call: TRBD1 (5 bases). Trimming removed 4 bases from V and 0 bases from J, with 15 bases in between. The CDR3 is 15 amino acids. Germline values: CDR1 SQVTM, CDR2 ANQGSEA. The DNA of the CDR3 is TGCAGCGTTGGGTCAGGGTGGGGGATGAACACTGAAGCTTTCTTT. The encoded protein is CSVGSGWGMNTEAFF. The variable domain in full, completed from reference TRBV29-1 and TRBJ1-1, reads SAVISQKPSRDICQRGTSLTIQCQVDSQVTMMFWYRQQPGQSLTLIATANQGSEATYESGFVIDKFPISRPNLTFSTLTVSNMSPEDSSIYLCSVGSGWGMNTEAFFGQGTRLTVV.

This chain connects TRBV6-1 to TRBJ1-1; possible D gene TRBD1, 5 bases. CDR3 length equals 14 residues. CDR1 and CDR2 from the germline V gene are MNHNS and SASEGT. The V end was cut by 2 bases, the J end by 8 bases, with 15 bases between. In DNA, the CDR3 is TGTGCCAGCAGTGAAAGTATATCGGGACTCGAAGCTTTCTTT. Amino acid sequence: CASSESISGLEAFF.

The chain has TRBV20-1 and TRBJ2-4, with D possibly being TRBD1 (5 bases). Trimming took off 6 bases at V and 8 bases at J, with 11 bases between the two ends. The CDR3 extends over 11 amino acids. In germline, CDR1 is DFQATT, CDR2 SNEGSKA (reference sequence). The CDR3 reads CSAAVRDIQYF. In DNA form, the CDR3 reads TGCAGTGCAGCAGTCAGGGACATTCAGTACTTC.

The V call is TRBV6-4, the J call TRBJ2-2; 8 bases agree with TRBD2. The CDR3 runs to 15 residues. Germline V gene sequence: CDR1 MRHNA, CDR2 SNTAGT. V trimming: 4 bases; J trimming: 1 base; junction bases outside the gene matches: 2. The CDR3 DNA follows: TGTGCCAGCAGTGTCGGGGGGGAGAACACCGGGGAGCTGTTTTTT. This sequence encodes CASSVGGENTGELFF.

The CDR3 sequence is CASSLQDPSYGYTF. The CDR3 DNA reads as TGTGCCAGCAGCTTACAGGACCCATCATATGGCTACACCTTC. J is TRBJ1-2 and V is TRBV7-2; D unclear. V was cut by 2 bases and J by 5 bases, with 12 bases left in between. CDR1 and CDR2 from the germline V gene are SGHTA and FQGNSA. The CDR3 consists of 14 residues.

This clonotype appeared a few times. This sequence joins TRBV5-1 and TRBJ2-7, with D uncertain. V lost 0 bases, J lost 3 bases, and 7 bases lay in between. CDR1 and CDR2 from the germline V gene are SGHRS and YFSETQ. The CDR3 has 13 amino acids. This CDR3 reads CASSLEGNYEQYF. The CDR3 DNA follows: TGCGCCAGCAGCTTGGAAGGGAACTACGAGCAGTACTTC.

The rearrangement uses TRBV11-2 and TRBJ1-1, with D tentatively TRBD1 (5 bases). This CDR3 comprises 15 residues. Between the trimmed V and J ends, which lost 7 bases and 1 base, there was a span of 16 bases. From germline, CDR1 is SGHAT and CDR2 FQNNGV. CDR3 residues: CASIPHRGRNTEAFF. The DNA of the CDR3 is TGTGCCAGCATCCCACATCGGGGCAGGAACACTGAAGCTTTCTTT.

The sample holds one count of this clonotype. The V and J genes are TRBV6-5 and TRBJ1-6, with D unclear. Trimming took 2 bases from V and 7 from J, leaving 9 bases between them. Looked up from germline, CDR1 is MNHEY and CDR2 is SVGAGI. The CDR3 runs to 14 residues. CDR3 sequence (DNA): TGTGCCAGCAGTTACGTACTAACAAATTCACCCCTCCACTTT. It translates to CASSYVLTNSPLHF.

The gene calls are TRBV4-3 and TRBJ1-6, with 8 nucleotides matching TRBD1. CDR3 size: 17 residues. V lost 0 bases and J lost 7; bases outside the gene matches: 8. CDR1 and CDR2 (germline): LGHNA, YSLEER. CDR3 in amino acids: CASSQDPTGVANSPLHF. As DNA, the CDR3 is TGCGCCAGCAGCCAAGATCCGACAGGGGTGGCGAATTCACCCCTCCACTTT.

The genes are TRBV6-6 and TRBJ1-2; perhaps TRBD1 as D (5 bases). The V gene's germline CDR1 is MNHNY and CDR2 SVGAGI (reference sequence). V was clipped by 1 base and J by 3 bases, with 9 bases between them. The CDR3 spans 14 residues. CDR3 sequence reads: CASSYLQGDYGYTF. In DNA form, the CDR3 reads TGTGCCAGCAGTTACTTGCAGGGCGACTATGGCTACACCTTC.

The J gene is TRBJ1-2, the V gene TRBV24-1, with D unresolved. This CDR3 has 11 residues. Germline V gives CDR1 KGHDR, CDR2 SFDVKD. V dropped 6 bases and J dropped 5 bases, with 6 bases sitting between them. CDR3 protein: CATSSNYGYTF. CDR3 bases: TGTGCCACCAGTTCCAATTATGGCTACACCTTC.

This clonotype has more than one count but fewer than ten. J is TRBJ2-5 and V is TRBV5-1, with TRBD1 matching 8 bases. V lost 3 bases and J lost 4; bases outside the gene matches: 5. This CDR3 comprises 14 residues. Germline CDR1 and CDR2: SGHRS and YFSETQ. The CDR3 DNA sequence: TGCGCCAGCAGCTCGGGACAGGTCCGAGAGACCCAGTACTTC. Amino acids: CASSSGQVRETQYF.

With regard to this clonotype: Likely a read error: the CDR3 ends without its conserved phenylalanine or tryptophan. The J gene is TRBJ1-5, the V gene TRBV29-1; weak D call: TRBD1 (5 bases). Germline loops: CDR1 SQVTM, CDR2 ANQGSEA. The CDR3 extends over 14 amino acids. V was trimmed by 3 bases and J by 9 bases, leaving 18 bases between them. CDR3 loop: CSVESGYGGGPQHV. CDR3 coding DNA: TGCAGCGTTGAGTCAGGATATGGGGGGGGGCCCCAGCATGTT.

J is TRBJ2-5 and V is TRBV27, with a possible D match to TRBD1 (5 bases). This CDR3 contains 14 residues. Trimming took off 2 bases at V and 5 bases at J, with 12 bases between the two ends. Germline lookup yields CDR1 MNHEY and CDR2 SMNVEV (reference sequence). In DNA, the CDR3 is TGTGCCAGCAGTTTAGACCAGGGATATGAGACCCAGTACTTC. Translated: CASSLDQGYETQYF.

The rearrangement uses TRBV20-1 and TRBJ2-2; 7 bases align to TRBD1. The CDR3 is 14 amino acids. Germline V lookup: CDR1 DFQATT, CDR2 SNEGSKA (reference sequence). V was pared by 5 bases and J by 0 bases, with 3 bases of the junction left unmatched. In DNA form, the CDR3 reads TGCAGTGCTTCCGGACAGGCGAACACCGGGGAGCTGTTTTTT. Residues: CSASGQANTGELFF.

V is TRBV2 and J is TRBJ2-1, with 9 bases lining up with TRBD2. Germline CDR1 and CDR2: SNHLY and FYNNEI. This CDR3 is built from 13 residues. After removal of 7 bases from V and 6 bases from J, the junction contained 4 bases not matched to a gene. The CDR3 DNA reads as TGTGCCAGCACCAAGACTAGCGGCAATGAGCAGTTCTTC. This translates into CASTKTSGNEQFF.

V is TRBV18 and J is TRBJ2-1; D uncertain. CDR1 and CDR2 from the germline V gene are KGHSH and LQKENI. The V end was cut by 0 bases, the J end by 5 bases, with 17 bases between. The CDR3 sequence is 17 residues long. The CDR3 bases are TGTGCCAGCTCACCACCGGCACTATACCTTCTAGACAATGAGCAGTTCTTC. This codes for CASSPPALYLLDNEQFF.

The chain has TRBV19 and TRBJ2-5; no reliable D call. Trimming shortened V by 5 bases and J by 0 bases, and 16 bases separated the two germline ends. CDR1 is LNHDA, CDR2 SQIVND, per germline (reference sequence). This CDR3 comprises 16 residues. The CDR3 reads CASSARGDSYQETQYF. For the CDR3, the DNA is TGTGCCAGTAGTGCCCGCGGAGACTCTTACCAAGAGACCCAGTACTTC.

The chain joins TRBV20-1 to TRBJ1-5; D perhaps matches TRBD1 (6 bases). The CDR3 is 14 amino acids. The germline V and J ends were trimmed by 2 bases and 6 bases, with 14 bases remaining between them. Germline CDR1 and CDR2: DFQATT and SNEGSKA (reference sequence). CDR3 sequence reads: CSARTTGLGQPQHF. Written as DNA, the CDR3 is TGCAGTGCTAGAACCACAGGGTTGGGTCAGCCCCAGCATTTT.

V and J are TRBV5-1 and TRBJ1-4; 7 bases map to TRBD1. V shed 5 bases, J shed 4 bases, and the junction held 11 bases outside the gene matches. This CDR3 region has 16 residues. Per germline, CDR1 SGHRS and CDR2 YFSETQ. The CDR3 is CASSNFPGQHNEKLFF. CDR3 sequence (DNA): TGCGCCAGCAGTAATTTTCCGGGACAGCATAATGAAAAACTGTTTTTT.